This T cell receptor beta chain was retrieved from a study of cytomegalovirus exposure and HLA in healthy donors. PCR amplification relied on 60 Vbeta primers (plus 13 Jbeta primers). Only in-frame clones appear in the TCRdb table, and some are missing; sequencing was by immunoSEQ multiplex PCR. The table includes 200,000 or so clones, more than 75% detected once. Note on this clone: Its antigen is undetermined.

Germline V gene lookup returns CDR1 MNHEY and CDR2 SMNVEV (reference sequence). Trimming left V 2 bases short and J 3 bases short, with 8 bases between. The CDR3 loop spans 13 amino acids. Study results and caveats: In an earlier analysis, productive rearrangement rates for most beta V segments clustered near 87% or 30%. Despite most TCR sequences being rare, some public TCRs occurred in many donors.

This TCR derives from a male donor in good health and CMV-seropositive. Sequencing used PBMCs. V usage is TRBV27 and J usage is TRBJ2-7, with a tentative D call TRBD1 (6 bases). The CDR3 DNA follows: TGTGCCAGCAGTTTAGGGGGCAACTACGAGCAGTACTTC. Amino acid sequence: CASSLGGNYEQYF.